The rows below give T cell receptor beta chains drawn from one sample of a study of blood T cell repertoires in COVID-19. Method: immunoSEQ multiplex PCR; TCRdb's copy keeps in-frame clones and lacks some. The data show over 50,000 clones, roughly 90% seen once. Sequencing was done on a sample of peripheral blood. Receptor source: a middle-aged man with active COVID-19. CDR3s include the opening cysteine and the closing phenylalanine or tryptophan. D genes are given only for firm matches. Some rows have no size entry. The others give once, few or many, or a class for an expanded clone.

clone_size d_call j_call v_call cdr3_nt cdr3_aa
. . TRBJ1-1 TRBV10-3 TGTGCCATCAGTGATCCCCAGGGATTGAACACTGAAGCTTTCTTT CAISDPQGLNTEAFF
. TRBD2 TRBJ2-5 TRBV27 TGTGCCAGCAGTTTATTAGGCGGGGGTACTGGAGAGACCCAGTACTTC CASSLLGGGTGETQYF
. . TRBJ1-2 TRBV6-6 TGTGCCAGCAGTCTTGATTGGGGCGCCGGCTATGGCTACACCTTC CASSLDWGAGYGYTF
few . TRBJ1-4 TRBV7-9 TGTGCCAGCAGCTTAAGGCATCAGCGAAAACTGTTTTTT CASSLRHQRKLFF
. . TRBJ1-1 TRBV6-2/TRBV6-3 TGTGCCAGCAGCAACACAGGAGGGACTGAAGCTTTCTTT CASSNTGGTEAFF
. . TRBJ1-1 TRBV6-5 TGTGCCGGGGGCACGGGGAACACTGAAGCTTTCTTT CAGGTGNTEAFF
. . TRBJ2-7 TRBV7-2 TGTGCCAGCAGCTTAGTGGGCAGGGGTTATGAGCAGTACTTC CASSLVGRGYEQYF
. . TRBJ1-2 TRBV4-1 TGCGCCAGCAGCCCCAGGGAGGGATCCGATGGCTACACCTTC CASSPREGSDGYTF
. TRBD1 TRBJ2-2 TRBV25-1 TGTGCCAGCAGTGGCTTGGACAGGGTAGTTTCCGGGGAGCTGTTTTTT CASSGLDRVVSGELFF
. . TRBJ1-4 TRBV9 TGTGCCAGCAGCGTAGCCCCAGGGCCGGCTAGTGAAAAACTGTTTTTT CASSVAPGPASEKLFF
. . TRBJ1-4 TRBV3-1/TRBV3-2 TGTGCCAGCAGCCAATCTGACAGGTACTTTGAAAAACTGTTTTTT CASSQSDRYFEKLFF
. . TRBJ2-1 TRBV28 TGTGCCAGCAGTTTACGCCCTGTCGGTGAGCAGTTCTTC CASSLRPVGEQFF
. TRBD2 TRBJ2-5 TRBV2 TGTGCCAGCAGTGAGACACGCGGGGGGCCGAAGACCCAGTACTTC CASSETRGGPKTQYF
. TRBD2 TRBJ2-7 TRBV9 TGTGCCAGCAGCAAGCGGGGTAGCGGGGCCTACGAGCAGTACTTC CASSKRGSGAYEQYF
once . TRBJ2-7 TRBV27 TGTGCCAGCAGTTTTGGGGACTCCCCCTACGAGCAGTACTTC CASSFGDSPYEQYF
. . TRBJ2-5 TRBV29-1 TGCAGCGGGTCTGAGGGCCGGGAGACCCAGTACTTC CSGSEGRETQYF
. . TRBJ2-1 TRBV9 TGTGCCAGCAGCCCCCTGGCGGGGTACAATGAGCAGTTCTTC CASSPLAGYNEQFF
. TRBD1 TRBJ2-2 TRBV13 TGTGCCTCCGGGACAGGGAACACCGGGGAGCTGTTTTTT CASGTGNTGELFF
. . TRBJ2-7 TRBV6-5 TGTGCCAGCAGCGTAAGCCAGGGGGGATTGTACGAGCAGTACTTC CASSVSQGGLYEQYF
. . TRBJ1-2 TRBV3-1/TRBV3-2 TGTGCCAGCAGCCAAGAAGGAACAGGAAGCTATGGCTACACCTTC CASSQEGTGSYGYTF
. . TRBJ2-4 TRBV19 TGTGCCAGTAGTAGGGAGACCATAGCCAAAAACATTCAGTACTTC CASSRETIAKNIQYF
. . TRBJ1-2 TRBV27 TGTGCCAGCAGTTTAGGGAGGTACTATGGCTACACCTTC CASSLGRYYGYTF
few . TRBJ1-2 TRBV7-9 TGTGCCAGCAGCTTAGGAGCCCTGGGCTACACCTTC CASSLGALGYTF
. . TRBJ2-5 TRBV5-6 TGTGCCAGCAGCGCCCCACAGGGCTCCCAAGAGACCCAGTACTTC CASSAPQGSQETQYF
. TRBD2 TRBJ2-3 TRBV6-5 TGTGCCAGCAGGGAGCGGGGGGGCCGAACAGATACGCAGTATTTT CASRERGGRTDTQYF
. TRBD1 TRBJ1-1 TRBV2 TGTGCCAGCATACAGGGGGCCCAGGCTTTCTTT CASIQGAQAFF
. . TRBJ2-1 TRBV5-1 TGCGCCAGCAGCTCTTCCGGGACTTCGATAAATGAGCAGTTCTTC CASSSSGTSINEQFF
. . TRBJ1-5 TRBV2 TGTGCCAGCAGTGAGGTCCGCGTAGGCAATCAGCCCCAGCATTTT CASSEVRVGNQPQHF
. . TRBJ2-1 TRBV6-2/TRBV6-3 TGTGCCAGCAGTCCAAGCGGCGGCTCCTACAATGAGCAGTTCTTC CASSPSGGSYNEQFF
. . TRBJ2-2 TRBV7-9 TGTGCCAGCAGCTTAAGCAGGGGAGAAGCCGGGGAGCTGTTTTTT CASSLSRGEAGELFF
. TRBD1 TRBJ1-2 TRBV7-9 TGTGCCAGCAGCTTATCCGGGGACAGAGATGGCTACACCTTC CASSLSGDRDGYTF
. TRBD1 TRBJ1-4 TRBV3-1/TRBV3-2 TGTGCCAGCAGCCCGTACGGGACAGGGCATGAAAAACTGTTTTTT CASSPYGTGHEKLFF
once . TRBJ1-2 TRBV9 TGTGCCAGCAGAGGCAGGGGATATGGCTACACCTTC CASRGRGYGYTF
. TRBD1 TRBJ2-7 TRBV5-4 TGTGCCAGCAGGCCCGATCTGACAGGGTTCAACGAGCAGTACTTC CASRPDLTGFNEQYF
. . TRBJ2-7 TRBV11-2 TGTGCCAGCAGCTTCGATACTAGCAAGTCCTACGAGCAGTACTTC CASSFDTSKSYEQYF
once TRBD1 TRBJ1-4 TRBV11-2 TGTGCCAGCAGCCTACGACAGGGGGGTAATGAAAAACTGTTTTTT CASSLRQGGNEKLFF
. TRBD2 TRBJ2-2 TRBV6-5 TGTGCCAGCAGCCCCAGCGGGGGGGTTACCGGGGAGCTGTTTTTT CASSPSGGVTGELFF